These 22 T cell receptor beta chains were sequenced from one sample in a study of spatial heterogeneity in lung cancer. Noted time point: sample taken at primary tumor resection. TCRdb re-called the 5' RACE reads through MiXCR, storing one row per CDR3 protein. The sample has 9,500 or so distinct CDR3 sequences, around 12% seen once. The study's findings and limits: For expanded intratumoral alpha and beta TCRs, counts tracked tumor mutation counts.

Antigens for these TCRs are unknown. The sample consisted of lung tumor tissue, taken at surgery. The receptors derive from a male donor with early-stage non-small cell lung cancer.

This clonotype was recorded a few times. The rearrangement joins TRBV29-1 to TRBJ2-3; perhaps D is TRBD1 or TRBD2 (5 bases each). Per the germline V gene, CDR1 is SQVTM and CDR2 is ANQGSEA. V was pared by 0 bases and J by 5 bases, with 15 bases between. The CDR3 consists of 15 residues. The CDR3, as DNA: TGCAGCGTTGAAGACGAGGGCAGGGTGAGAGATACGCAGTATTTT. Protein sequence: CSVEDEGRVRDTQYF.

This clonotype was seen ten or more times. This CDR3 is CASSRYYGEQFF. In DNA, the CDR3 is TGTGCCAGCAGTCGCTACTACGGGGAGCAGTTCTTC. The chain links TRBV27 to TRBJ2-1; D not resolved. The V end was cut by 5 bases, the J end by 10 bases, with 12 bases between. Germline CDR1 is MNHEY and CDR2 is SMNVEV (reference sequence). The CDR3 is 12 amino acids.

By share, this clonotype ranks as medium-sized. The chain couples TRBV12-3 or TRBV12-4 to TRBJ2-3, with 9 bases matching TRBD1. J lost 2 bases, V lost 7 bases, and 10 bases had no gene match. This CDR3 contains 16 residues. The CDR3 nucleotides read TGTGCCAGCACCCTCTCTAGGGACAGGGCCACAGATACGCAGTATTTT. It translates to CASTLSRDRATDTQYF.

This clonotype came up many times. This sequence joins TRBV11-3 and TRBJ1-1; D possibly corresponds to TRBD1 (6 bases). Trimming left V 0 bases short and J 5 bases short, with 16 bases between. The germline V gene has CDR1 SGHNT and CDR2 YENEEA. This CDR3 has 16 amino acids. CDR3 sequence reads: CASSLDGFDRKTEAFF. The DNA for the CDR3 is TGTGCCAGCAGCTTAGATGGATTTGACAGGAAGACTGAAGCTTTCTTT.

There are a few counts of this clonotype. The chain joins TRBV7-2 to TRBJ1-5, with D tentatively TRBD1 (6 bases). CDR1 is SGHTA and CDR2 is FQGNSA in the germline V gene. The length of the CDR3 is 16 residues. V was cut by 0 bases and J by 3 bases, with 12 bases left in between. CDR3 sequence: CASSLADRIYNQPQHF. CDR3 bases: TGTGCCAGCAGCTTAGCAGACAGGATCTACAATCAGCCCCAGCATTTT.

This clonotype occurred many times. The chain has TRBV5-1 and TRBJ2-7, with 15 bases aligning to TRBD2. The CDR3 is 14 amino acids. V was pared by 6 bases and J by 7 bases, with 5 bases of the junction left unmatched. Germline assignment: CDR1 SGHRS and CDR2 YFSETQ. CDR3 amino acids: CASNTGTSGREQYF. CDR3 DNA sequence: TGCGCCAGCAATACCGGGACTAGCGGGAGGGAGCAGTACTTC.

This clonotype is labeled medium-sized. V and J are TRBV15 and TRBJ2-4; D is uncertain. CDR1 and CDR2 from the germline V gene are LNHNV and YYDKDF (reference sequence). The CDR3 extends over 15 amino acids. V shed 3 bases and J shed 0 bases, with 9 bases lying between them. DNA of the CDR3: TGTGCCACCAGCAGTCCGTCCTTAGCCAAAAACATTCAGTACTTC. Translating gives CATSSPSLAKNIQYF.

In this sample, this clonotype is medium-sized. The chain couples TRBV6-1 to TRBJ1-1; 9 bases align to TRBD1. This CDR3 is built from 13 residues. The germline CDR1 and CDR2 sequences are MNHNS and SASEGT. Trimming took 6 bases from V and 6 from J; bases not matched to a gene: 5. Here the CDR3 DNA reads TGTGCCAGCAGGGGGACAGGGCACCCTGAAGCTTTCTTT. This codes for CASRGTGHPEAFF.

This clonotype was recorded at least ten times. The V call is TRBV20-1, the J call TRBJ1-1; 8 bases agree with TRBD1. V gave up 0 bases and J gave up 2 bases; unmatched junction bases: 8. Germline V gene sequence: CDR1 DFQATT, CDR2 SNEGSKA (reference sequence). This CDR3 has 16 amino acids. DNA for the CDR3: TGCAGTGCTAGAGACAACTCCAGGGGGCTTAACACTGAAGCTTTCTTT. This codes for CSARDNSRGLNTEAFF.

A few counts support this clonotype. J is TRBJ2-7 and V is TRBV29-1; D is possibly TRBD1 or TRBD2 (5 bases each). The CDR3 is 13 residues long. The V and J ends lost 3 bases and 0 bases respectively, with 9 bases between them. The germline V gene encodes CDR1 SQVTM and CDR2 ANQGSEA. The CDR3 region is CSVEDGTSYEQYF. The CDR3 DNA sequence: TGCAGCGTTGAGGACGGGACCTCCTACGAGCAGTACTTC.

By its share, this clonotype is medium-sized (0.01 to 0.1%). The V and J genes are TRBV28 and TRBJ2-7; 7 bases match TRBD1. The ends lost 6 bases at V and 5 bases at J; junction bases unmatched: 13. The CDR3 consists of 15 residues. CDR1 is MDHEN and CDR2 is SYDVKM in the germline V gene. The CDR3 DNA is TGTGCCAGCAGGTTACCGTCAGGGGGTTCTCACGAGCAGTACTTC. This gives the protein CASRLPSGGSHEQYF.

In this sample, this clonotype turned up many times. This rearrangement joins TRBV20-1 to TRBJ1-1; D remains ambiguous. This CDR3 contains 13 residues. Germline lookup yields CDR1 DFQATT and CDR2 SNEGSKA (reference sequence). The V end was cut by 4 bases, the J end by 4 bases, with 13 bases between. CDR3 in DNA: TGCAGTGCTAATTCCTTTTCGGCCACTGAAGCTTTCTTT. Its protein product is CSANSFSATEAFF.

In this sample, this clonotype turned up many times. CDR3 bases: TGCGCCAGCAGCCAAGGAGCGGGGATTCAGCCCCAGCATTTT. It translates to CASSQGAGIQPQHF. The rearrangement links TRBV4-3 to TRBJ1-5; the D is unclear. CDR3 length: 14 residues. Trimming removed 1 base from V and 6 bases from J, with 10 bases in between. Germline lookup yields CDR1 LGHNA and CDR2 YSLEER.

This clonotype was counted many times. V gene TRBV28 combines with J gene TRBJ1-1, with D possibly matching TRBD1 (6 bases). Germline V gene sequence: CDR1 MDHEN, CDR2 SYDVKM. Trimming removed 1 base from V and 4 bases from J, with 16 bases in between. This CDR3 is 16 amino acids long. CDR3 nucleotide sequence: TGTGCCAGCAGTTTATTCGAGGGGGGTTCCCCCACTGAAGCTTTCTTT. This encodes CASSLFEGGSPTEAFF.

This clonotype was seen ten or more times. The CDR3 DNA sequence: TGTGCCATCAGTGAGAAGGGACTAGCGGGAACCTCTCTAAGCACAGATACGCAGTATTTT. Its protein product is CAISEKGLAGTSLSTDTQYF. V is TRBV10-3 and J is TRBJ2-3; TRBD2 aligns across 13 bases. The length of the CDR3 is 20 residues. The J segment lost 0 bases and the V segment lost 2 bases, leaving 11 bases of the junction unmatched. Per the germline V gene, CDR1 is ENHRY and CDR2 is SYGVKD.

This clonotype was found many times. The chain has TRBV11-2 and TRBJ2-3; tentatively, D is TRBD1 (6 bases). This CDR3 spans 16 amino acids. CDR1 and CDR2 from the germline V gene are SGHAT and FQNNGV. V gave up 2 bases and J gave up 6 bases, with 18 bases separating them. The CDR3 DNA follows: TGTGCCAGCAGCTTATTGTCGGGACACGGAACCGATACGCAGTATTTT. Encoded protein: CASSLLSGHGTDTQYF.

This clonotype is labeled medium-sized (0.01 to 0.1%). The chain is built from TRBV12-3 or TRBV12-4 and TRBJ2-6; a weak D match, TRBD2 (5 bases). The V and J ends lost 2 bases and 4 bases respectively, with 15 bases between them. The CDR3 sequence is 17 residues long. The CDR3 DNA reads TGTGCCAGCAGTTTAAGGCGAGGGCCGTCGGGGGCCAACGTCCTGACTTTC. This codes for CASSLRRGPSGANVLTF.

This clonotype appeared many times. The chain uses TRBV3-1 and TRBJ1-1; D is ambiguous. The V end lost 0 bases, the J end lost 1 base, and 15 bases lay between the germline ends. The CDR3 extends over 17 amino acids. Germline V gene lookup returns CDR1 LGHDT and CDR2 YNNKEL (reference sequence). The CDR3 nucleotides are TGTGCCAGCAGCCAAGAATTCCGCCGATACAAGAACACTGAAGCTTTCTTT. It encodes CASSQEFRRYKNTEAFF.

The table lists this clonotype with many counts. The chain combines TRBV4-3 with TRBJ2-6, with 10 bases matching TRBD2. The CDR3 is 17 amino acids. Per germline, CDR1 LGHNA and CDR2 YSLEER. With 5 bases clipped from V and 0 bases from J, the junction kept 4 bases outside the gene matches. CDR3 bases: TGCGCCAGCAGCGTTGCTAGCGGGGGCTCTGGGGCCAACGTCCTGACTTTC. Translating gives CASSVASGGSGANVLTF.

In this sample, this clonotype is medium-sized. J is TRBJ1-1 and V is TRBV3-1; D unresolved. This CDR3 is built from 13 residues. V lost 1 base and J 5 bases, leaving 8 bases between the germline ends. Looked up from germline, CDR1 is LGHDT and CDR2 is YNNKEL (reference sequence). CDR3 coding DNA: TGTGCCAGCAGCCAAGTTCGAGTTACTGAAGCTTTCTTT. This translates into CASSQVRVTEAFF. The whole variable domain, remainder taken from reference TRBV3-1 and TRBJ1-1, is DTAVSQTPKYLVTQMGNDKSIKCEQNLGHDTMYWYKQDSKKFLKIMFSYNNKELIINETVPNRFSPKSPDKAHLNLHINSLELGDSAVYFCASSQVRVTEAFFGQGTRLTVV.

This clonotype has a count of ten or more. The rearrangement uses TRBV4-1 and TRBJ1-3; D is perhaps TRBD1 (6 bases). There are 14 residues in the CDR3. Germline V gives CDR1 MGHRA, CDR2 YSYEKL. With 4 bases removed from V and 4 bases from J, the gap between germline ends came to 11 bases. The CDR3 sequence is CASSRQVSGNTIYF. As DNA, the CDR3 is TGCGCCAGCAGCCGACAGGTATCCGGAAACACCATATATTTT.

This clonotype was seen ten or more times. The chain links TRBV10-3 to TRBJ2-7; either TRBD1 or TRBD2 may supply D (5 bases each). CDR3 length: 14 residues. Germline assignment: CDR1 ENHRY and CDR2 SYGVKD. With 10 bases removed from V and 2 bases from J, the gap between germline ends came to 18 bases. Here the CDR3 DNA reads TGTGCCACCGGGGCGGACCCTCCCGCCTACGAGCAGTACTTC. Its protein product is CATGADPPAYEQYF.